Below are 10 T cell receptor beta chains sequenced from a single sample in a study of blood T cell repertoires in COVID-19. Here immunoSEQ multiplex PCR was the method, and the copy in TCRdb shows in-frame clones only, minus some. The data show 200,000 to 250,000 clones, 70% to 90% seen once. The sample comprised peripheral blood. The receptors derive from a young woman who had recovered from COVID-19.

This chain joins TRBV28 and TRBJ1-5, with D tentatively TRBD1 (5 bases). The germline CDR1 and CDR2 sequences are MDHEN and SYDVKM. Trimming took off 8 bases at V and 1 base at J, with 9 bases between the two ends. The CDR3 loop spans 13 amino acids. This CDR3 is CASFSGSNQPQHF. In DNA, the CDR3 is TGTGCCAGCTTCTCAGGGAGCAATCAGCCCCAGCATTTT.

This clone was recorded only once. V and J are TRBV27 and TRBJ1-5; D is possibly TRBD1 (6 bases). The V end was cut by 0 bases, the J end by 7 bases, with 19 bases between. Germline-derived CDR1 and CDR2 are MNHEY and SMNVEV (reference sequence). This CDR3 comprises 17 residues. CDR3 loop: CASSLSYPGGRWQPQHF. The CDR3 region has the DNA TGTGCCAGCAGTTTATCCTACCCGGGGGGGCGCTGGCAGCCCCAGCATTTT.

V gene TRBV24-1 combines with J gene TRBJ2-5; 7 positions match TRBD1. V dropped 4 bases and J dropped 5; count of bases not matched to a gene: 6. The germline CDR1 and CDR2 sequences are KGHDR and SFDVKD. This CDR3 is built from 14 residues. CDR3 coding DNA: TGTGCCACCAGTGACCCGACAGGGTCCGAGACCCAGTACTTC. This gives the protein CATSDPTGSETQYF.

CDR3 nucleotides: TGTGCCAGCAGCCCTGGACTCCCTGGTACGCAGTATTTT. Translated, it gives CASSPGLPGTQYF. This chain connects TRBV12-3 or TRBV12-4 to TRBJ2-3; possibly TRBD2 for D (5 bases). There are 13 residues in the CDR3. Between the trimmed V and J ends, which lost 6 bases and 8 bases, there was a span of 15 bases.

The chain is built from TRBV27 and TRBJ2-4; D not certain. Trimming shortened V by 6 bases and J by 9 bases, and 6 bases separated the two germline ends. This CDR3 region has 10 residues. CDR1 is MNHEY and CDR2 is SMNVEV in the germline V gene (reference sequence). In DNA, the CDR3 is TGTGCCAGCAGCGGTGGCATTCAGTACTTC. Protein sequence: CASSGGIQYF.

This chain connects TRBV4-2 to TRBJ1-4; possible D gene TRBD1, 5 bases. The germline V gene encodes CDR1 LGHNA and CDR2 YNFKEQ. V was trimmed by 1 base and J by 6 bases, leaving 15 bases between them. This CDR3 comprises 16 residues. This CDR3 is CASSQAPSGGDEKLFF. The DNA for the CDR3 is TGTGCCAGCAGCCAAGCCCCTTCGGGGGGGGATGAAAAACTGTTTTTT.

The chain uses TRBV9 and TRBJ2-5; D is possibly TRBD1 (6 bases). CDR1 SGDLS and CDR2 YYNGEE come from the germline V gene. V lost 4 bases, J lost 5 bases, and 15 bases lay in between. This CDR3 has 14 residues. CDR3 coding DNA: TGTGCCAGCAGCCCCCGGGACAACCGGGAGACCCAGTACTTC. Protein: CASSPRDNRETQYF.

This clone was seen more than once but under ten times. The gene calls are TRBV2 and TRBJ1-3, with no clear D. Looked up from germline, CDR1 is SNHLY and CDR2 is FYNNEI. V gave up 1 base and J gave up 3 bases, with 10 bases separating them. CDR3 length: 15 residues. CDR3 sequence: CASSEGGLFGNTIYF. The CDR3 DNA is TGTGCCAGCAGTGAAGGAGGTCTGTTTGGAAACACCATATATTTT.

The chain uses TRBV7-3 and TRBJ2-3; 7 bases match TRBD1. This CDR3 has 15 amino acids. V dropped 2 bases and J dropped 6; count of bases not matched to a gene: 8. Germline CDR1 reads SGHTA; CDR2 reads FQGTGA. CDR3 sequence: CASSLWPGGTDTQYF. The DNA of the CDR3 is TGTGCCAGCAGCTTATGGCCAGGGGGTACGGATACGCAGTATTTT. The full variable domain, with the rest looked up from reference TRBV7-3 and TRBJ2-3, is GAGVSQTPSNKVTEKGKYVELRCDPISGHTALYWYRQSLGQGPEFLIYFQGTGAADDSGLPNDRFFAVRPEGSVSTLKIQRTERGDSAVYLCASSLWPGGTDTQYFGPGTRLTVL.

This clone was seen a few times. This chain uses TRBV19 with TRBJ1-1; D is unclear. Germline V gives CDR1 LNHDA, CDR2 SQIVND (reference sequence). V lost 7 bases and J 4 bases, leaving 16 bases between the germline ends. The CDR3 has 14 amino acids. CDR3 nucleotides: TGTGCCAGTACTCGCGGTCCGGGGAGCACTGAAGCTTTCTTT. Its protein is CASTRGPGSTEAFF.